The source of this T cell receptor beta chain is a study of cytomegalovirus exposure and HLA in healthy donors. Study-level findings and limits: Earlier analysis yielded a pattern in which most TCR beta V segments were productive about 90% or about 30% of the time.

This CDR3 has 12 amino acids. From germline, CDR1 is WSHSY and CDR2 SAAADI. V dropped 6 bases and J dropped 8 bases, with 11 bases sitting between them. Remarks on this clone: What it binds is unknown.

A multiplex PCR was run with 60 Vbeta primers and 13 Jbeta primers. Here immunoSEQ multiplex PCR was the method, and the copy in TCRdb shows in-frame clones only, minus some. The repertoire has about 98,000 clones, under 75% of them found once; the top ten carry 2% to 3%. Sequencing input: PBMCs. This sequence was found in a man between 45 and 60 years old in good health and CMV-seronegative. The J gene is TRBJ2-1, the V gene TRBV10-2; D is unresolved. The CDR3 DNA reads TGCGCCAGCAGACATCCCGGGTATGAGCAGTTCTTC. This translates into CASRHPGYEQFF.